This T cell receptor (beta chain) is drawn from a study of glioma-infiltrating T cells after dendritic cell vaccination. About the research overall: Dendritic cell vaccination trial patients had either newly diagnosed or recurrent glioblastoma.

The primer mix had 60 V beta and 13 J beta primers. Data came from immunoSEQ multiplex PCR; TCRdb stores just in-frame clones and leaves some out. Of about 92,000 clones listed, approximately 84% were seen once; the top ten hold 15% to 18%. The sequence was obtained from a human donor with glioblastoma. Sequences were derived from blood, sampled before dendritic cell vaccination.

CDR3 region: CASSSSTSTEAFF. The CDR3 DNA follows: TGTGCCAGCAGCTCCTCAACGAGCACTGAAGCTTTCTTT. J is TRBJ1-1 and V is TRBV7-3; D is uncertain. The germline V and J ends were trimmed by 4 bases and 4 bases, with 10 bases remaining between them. The CDR3 contains 13 residues. Germline V gives CDR1 SGHTA, CDR2 FQGTGA.